The 32 T cell receptor beta chains below all came from one sample that was sequenced in a study of shared clonotypes between healthy human individuals. The assay was immunoSEQ multiplex PCR, and TCRdb's table has in-frame clones only and misses some. This sample has 1.4 million to 1.5 million clones; roughly 95% occur once, and the top ten carry roughly 1.2%. Sequencing input: naive CD4+ T cells sorted from blood. The subset was: CD45RA+ positively selected. The receptors were gathered from a man aged 25 to 40 in good health.

As regards this clone: The same CDR3 is also encoded by other DNA sequences in this sample. For the CDR3, the DNA is TGTGCCAGCAGTTTAGGGGGGAGATCTGGAAACACCATATATTTT. Translation: CASSLGGRSGNTIYF. The gene calls are TRBV28 and TRBJ1-3, with D maybe TRBD1 (5 bases). The length of the CDR3 is 15 residues. Trimming removed 2 bases from V and 1 base from J, with 9 bases in between. CDR1 and CDR2 (germline): MDHEN, SYDVKM.

This clone was observed a single time. The rearrangement links TRBV4-3 to TRBJ1-4; unclear D gene. Germline assignment: CDR1 LGHNA and CDR2 YSLEER. The CDR3 has 15 amino acids. The V gene lost 5 bases and the J gene lost 8 bases, with 18 bases spanning the gap. CDR3 residues: CASSERTNAREKLFF. Written as DNA, the CDR3 is TGCGCCAGCAGCGAAAGAACCAACGCTAGGGAAAAACTGTTTTTT.

The genes are TRBV2 and TRBJ2-5; 9 bases are shared with TRBD1. This CDR3 comprises 15 residues. The V and J ends lost 6 bases and 5 bases, in that order; junction bases with no gene match: 10. Germline CDR1 and CDR2: SNHLY and FYNNEI. CDR3 residues: CASSRTGDVWETQYF. The DNA of the CDR3 is TGTGCCAGCAGCAGGACAGGGGACGTTTGGGAGACCCAGTACTTC.

The CDR3: CASSQDQTESYEQYF. The CDR3, as DNA: TGTGCCAGCAGCCAAGATCAGACGGAGTCCTACGAGCAGTACTTC. The chain carries TRBV4-2 and TRBJ2-7; the D is unclear. The CDR3 contains 15 residues. Per the germline V gene, CDR1 is LGHNA and CDR2 is YNFKEQ. Trimming removed 0 bases at V and 1 base at J, with 10 bases between.

A note on this clone: Other DNA sequences in the sample encode the same CDR3. The rearrangement joins TRBV28 to TRBJ1-4; TRBD1 is a possible D gene (6 bases). Per the germline V gene, CDR1 is MDHEN and CDR2 is SYDVKM. CDR3 length: 15 amino acids. With 1 base removed from V and 2 bases from J, the gap between germline ends came to 8 bases. The CDR3 nucleotides are TGTGCCAGCAGTTTATCGGGGGCCACTAATGAAAAACTGTTTTTT. Encoded protein: CASSLSGATNEKLFF.

The CDR3 here is CATSGTSTEQYF. The CDR3 DNA reads as TGTGCCACGTCCGGGACTAGCACCGAGCAGTACTTC. The genes are TRBV7-9 and TRBJ2-7; 9 bases map to TRBD2. V shed 10 bases and J 6 bases; nucleotides not matched to a gene: 7. The germline CDR1 and CDR2 sequences are SEHNR and FQNEAQ (reference sequence). The CDR3 totals 12 residues.

The V and J genes are TRBV6-5 and TRBJ1-4, with D possibly being TRBD1 (5 bases). The germline gives CDR1 MNHEY, CDR2 SVGAGI. The V end lost 2 bases, the J end lost 4 bases, and 11 bases lay between the germline ends. This CDR3 has 15 residues. The CDR3: CASSYRDSRNEKLFF. DNA for the CDR3: TGTGCCAGCAGTTACAGAGACAGCCGTAATGAAAAACTGTTTTTT.

The chain carries TRBV15 and TRBJ2-7; D is possibly TRBD2 (5 bases). This CDR3 comprises 16 residues. V was cut by 0 bases and J by 7 bases, with 19 bases left in between. Germline V gene lookup returns CDR1 LNHNV and CDR2 YYDKDF (reference sequence). CDR3 nucleotides: TGTGCCACCAGCAGAGATTCGGGCCTCAAGCCGGGGGAGCAGTACTTC. Translation: CATSRDSGLKPGEQYF.

The chain has TRBV2 and TRBJ2-2, with 8 bases identical to TRBD1. The germline V gene has CDR1 SNHLY and CDR2 FYNNEI. Germline trimming cut 7 bases from V and 6 bases from J; bases unmatched to any gene: 7. The CDR3 runs to 14 residues. The CDR3: CASTADRAAGELFF. Here the CDR3 DNA reads TGTGCCAGCACGGCGGACAGGGCCGCCGGGGAGCTGTTTTTT.

The genes are TRBV18 and TRBJ2-7; 8 bases line up with TRBD1. Germline V CDR1 and CDR2: KGHSH, LQKENI. The ends lost 2 bases at V and 5 bases at J; junction bases unmatched: 11. The CDR3 length is 16 residues. The CDR3 loop reads CASSPTRLDRGHEQYF. The DNA for the CDR3 is TGTGCCAGCTCACCAACAAGATTAGACAGGGGCCACGAGCAGTACTTC.

The chain carries TRBV7-6 and TRBJ2-1; D is undetermined. The CDR3 contains 15 residues. The V and J ends lost 3 bases and 0 bases respectively, with 9 bases between them. Germline assignment: CDR1 SGHVS and CDR2 FNYEAQ. CDR3 in amino acids: CASSLSGISYNEQFF. CDR3 DNA sequence: TGTGCCAGCAGCTTGTCTGGGATCTCCTACAATGAGCAGTTCTTC.

The chain is built from TRBV28 and TRBJ2-7, with 9 nucleotides matching TRBD2. The CDR3 loop spans 15 amino acids. V shed 6 bases, J shed 4 bases, and the junction held 10 bases outside the gene matches. The V gene's germline CDR1 is MDHEN and CDR2 SYDVKM. The CDR3 spells CASSVAGDLLYEQYF. CDR3 DNA sequence: TGTGCCAGCAGCGTAGCGGGAGATCTCCTATACGAGCAGTACTTC.

This sequence joins TRBV5-1 and TRBJ2-3; D ambiguous. This CDR3 contains 14 residues. The germline CDR1 and CDR2 sequences are SGHRS and YFSETQ. The V gene lost 7 bases and the J gene lost 5 bases, with 17 bases spanning the gap. The CDR3: CASAPVGRGDTQYF. CDR3 DNA: TGCGCCAGCGCCCCGGTTGGGCGCGGAGATACGCAGTATTTT.

The chain uses TRBV19 and TRBJ1-5; 7 positions match TRBD1. V lost 5 bases to trimming and J lost 3 bases; unmatched junction nucleotides: 7. The CDR3 is 15 residues long. Germline V gene data show CDR1 as LNHDA and CDR2 as SQIVND (reference sequence). In DNA, the CDR3 is TGTGCCAGTAGTTTCCTACAGGGGAACAATCAGCCCCAGCATTTT. Amino acids: CASSFLQGNNQPQHF. The full variable domain, rest sourced from reference TRBV19 and TRBJ1-5, is DGGITQSPKYLFRKEGQNVTLSCEQNLNHDAMYWYRQDPGQGLRLIYYSQIVNDFQKGDIAEGYSVSREKKESFPLTVTSAQKNPTAFYLCASSFLQGNNQPQHFGDGTRLSIL.

The chain uses TRBV5-4 and TRBJ2-5, with 9 positions matching TRBD2. This CDR3 is built from 14 residues. Germline V gene lookup returns CDR1 SGHNT and CDR2 YYREEE (reference sequence). V lost 4 bases to trimming and J lost 1 base; unmatched junction nucleotides: 2. DNA of the CDR3: TGTGCCAGCAGCCTTAGCGGGAGCCAAGAGACCCAGTACTTC. Translating gives CASSLSGSQETQYF.

In its sample, this clone was seen once. The chain carries TRBV7-2 and TRBJ1-2; weak D call: TRBD1 (6 bases). The CDR3 length is 16 residues. The V gene's germline CDR1 is SGHTA and CDR2 FQGNSA. Between the trimmed V and J ends, which lost 7 bases and 4 bases, there was a span of 22 bases. As DNA, the CDR3 is TGTGCCAGCACCAAGGGGGTGGGTAACCCTTCCTATGGCTACACCTTC. It is translated as CASTKGVGNPSYGYTF.

The rearrangement uses TRBV5-4 and TRBJ2-3; D assignment may be TRBD1 or TRBD2 (5 bases each). This CDR3 spans 16 amino acids. The germline V and J ends were trimmed by 0 bases and 4 bases, with 15 bases remaining between them. Germline V CDR1 and CDR2: SGHNT, YYREEE (reference sequence). CDR3 amino acids: CASSLAHREQADTQYF. The DNA for the CDR3 is TGTGCCAGCAGCTTGGCCCACCGGGAACAGGCAGATACGCAGTATTTT.

The chain has TRBV19 and TRBJ2-1; TRBD2 matches 8 bases. In germline, CDR1 is LNHDA, CDR2 SQIVND (reference sequence). The CDR3 covers 15 residues. J was trimmed by 9 bases and V by 0 bases; bases with no gene match: 7. In DNA, the CDR3 is TGTGCCAGTAGTATAGATGCCCGGACTAGCAGTGAGCAGTTCTTC. This translates into CASSIDARTSSEQFF.

The gene calls are TRBV7-9 and TRBJ1-4; D call uncertain. This CDR3 has 13 residues. Looked up from germline, CDR1 is SEHNR and CDR2 is FQNEAQ (reference sequence). The V end lost 2 bases, the J end lost 8 bases, and 9 bases lay between the germline ends. As DNA, the CDR3 is TGTGCCAGCAGCTTAAGATTGGCCGAAAAACTGTTTTTT. It translates to CASSLRLAEKLFF.

The CDR3 nucleotides are TGTGCCAGCAGGTCTAGCGGAACCGGGGAGCTGTTTTTT. This encodes CASRSSGTGELFF. J is TRBJ2-2 and V is TRBV6-6; TRBD2 aligns across 7 bases. V lost 6 bases to trimming and J lost 5 bases; unmatched junction nucleotides: 3. The germline gives CDR1 MNHNY, CDR2 SVGAGI (reference sequence). CDR3 length: 13 amino acids.

The genes are TRBV5-1 and TRBJ2-1, with D perhaps being TRBD1 or TRBD2 (5 bases each). Trimming removed 4 bases from V and 8 bases from J, with 16 bases in between. This CDR3 has 14 amino acids. Germline CDR1 is SGHRS and CDR2 is YFSETQ. CDR3 sequence reads: CASSLDPLGDEQFF. The CDR3 DNA sequence: TGCGCCAGCAGCCTAGATCCCTTGGGGGATGAGCAGTTCTTC.

This clone showed up just once. The V and J genes are TRBV19 and TRBJ2-1; TRBD1 matches 7 bases. The CDR3 is made up of 16 amino acids. The trim removed 6 bases at V and 1 base at J, leaving 9 bases unmatched. The germline CDR1 and CDR2 sequences are LNHDA and SQIVND (reference sequence). The CDR3 DNA follows: TGTGCCAGTAGGGAAGACAGGGCTCGTTCCTACAATGAGCAGTTCTTC. Amino acid sequence: CASREDRARSYNEQFF.

This chain links TRBV5-4 with TRBJ2-5; D is uncertain. The germline CDR1 and CDR2 sequences are SGHNT and YYREEE (reference sequence). V lost 4 bases, J lost 4 bases, and 17 bases lay in between. There are 15 residues in the CDR3. DNA of the CDR3: TGTGCCAGCAGCATACCGGGCCTCACAGCAGAGACCCAGTACTTC. This translates into CASSIPGLTAETQYF.

This rearrangement joins TRBV19 to TRBJ1-5, with D perhaps TRBD1 (5 bases). This CDR3 contains 14 residues. Trimming took 7 bases from V and 0 from J, leaving 10 bases between them. Germline V gene data show CDR1 as LNHDA and CDR2 as SQIVND (reference sequence). The DNA for the CDR3 is TGTGCCAGTAACACCGACAGTAGCAATCAGCCCCAGCATTTT. It specifies CASNTDSSNQPQHF.

The rearrangement uses TRBV27 and TRBJ2-3; 9 bases map to TRBD1. This CDR3 spans 16 amino acids. CDR1 is MNHEY and CDR2 is SMNVEV in the germline V gene (reference sequence). V was clipped by 6 bases and J by 6 bases; unmatched bases: 13. The CDR3 spells CASRAPWDRVSDTQYF. The CDR3 nucleotides are TGTGCCAGCAGAGCCCCCTGGGACAGGGTTTCGGATACGCAGTATTTT.

The V gene is TRBV21-1, the J gene TRBJ2-7; the table's D call, TRBD1, has no DNA check behind it. TRBV21-1 is a recognized pseudogene. This CDR3 comprises 17 residues. The chain's CDR3 is CASSMWGQAGRLYEQYF. In nucleotides, the CDR3 is TGTGCCAGCAGCATGTGGGGACAGGCCGGGCGTTTGTACGAGCAGTACTTC.

This chain connects TRBV7-9 to TRBJ2-7; the match to TRBD1 covers 7 bases. Germline lookup yields CDR1 SEHNR and CDR2 FQNEAQ (reference sequence). This CDR3 contains 14 residues. The ends lost 2 bases at V and 7 bases at J; junction bases unmatched: 8. DNA of the CDR3: TGTGCCAGCAGCTTACCAGGGGGTTCCGGGGAGCAGTACTTC. Translation: CASSLPGGSGEQYF.

The V call is TRBV6-1, the J call TRBJ2-1; 7 positions agree with TRBD2. CDR1 MNHNS and CDR2 SASEGT come from the germline V gene. The V gene end was trimmed by 4 bases and the J gene end by 9 bases; junction bases not matched to a gene: 9. This CDR3 contains 14 residues. The CDR3 here is CASSVGAGVSEQFF. In DNA, the CDR3 is TGTGCCAGCAGTGTCGGCGCGGGAGTAAGTGAGCAGTTCTTC.

Details on this clone: Other DNA sequences in the same sample also yield this CDR3. The rearrangement links TRBV6-1 to TRBJ2-3, with D unresolved. Trimming took 4 bases from V and 2 from J, leaving 4 bases between them. The CDR3 spans 12 residues. Germline CDR1 MNHNS, CDR2 SASEGT. CDR3 residues: CASSVLTDTQYF. CDR3 DNA sequence: TGTGCCAGCAGTGTACTCACAGATACGCAGTATTTT.

This clone came up once. The rearrangement links TRBV14 to TRBJ1-1, with D unclear. The CDR3 sequence is 13 residues long. Germline V gene data show CDR1 as SGHDN and CDR2 as FVKESK. V lost 0 bases, J lost 3 bases, and 5 bases lay in between. The CDR3 DNA sequence: TGTGCCAGCAGCCAAGATCCATACACTGAAGCTTTCTTT. It is translated as CASSQDPYTEAFF.

This chain links TRBV29-1 with TRBJ2-3; TRBD2 matches at 14 bases. There are 17 residues in the CDR3. Germline CDR1 is SQVTM and CDR2 is ANQGSEA. V dropped 0 bases and J dropped 4; count of bases not matched to a gene: 6. The CDR3 protein is CSVEDLGLAGGPDTQYF. The CDR3 DNA reads as TGCAGCGTTGAAGATCTTGGACTAGCGGGAGGTCCAGATACGCAGTATTTT.

This chain links TRBV7-2 with TRBJ1-3; D remains ambiguous. V lost 5 bases and J 0 bases, leaving 14 bases between the germline ends. The CDR3 length is 16 residues. Per the germline V gene, CDR1 is SGHTA and CDR2 is FQGNSA. CDR3 coding DNA: TGTGCCAGCAGCCAGCGTATAAGCCCCTCTGGAAACACCATATATTTT. Amino acids: CASSQRISPSGNTIYF.